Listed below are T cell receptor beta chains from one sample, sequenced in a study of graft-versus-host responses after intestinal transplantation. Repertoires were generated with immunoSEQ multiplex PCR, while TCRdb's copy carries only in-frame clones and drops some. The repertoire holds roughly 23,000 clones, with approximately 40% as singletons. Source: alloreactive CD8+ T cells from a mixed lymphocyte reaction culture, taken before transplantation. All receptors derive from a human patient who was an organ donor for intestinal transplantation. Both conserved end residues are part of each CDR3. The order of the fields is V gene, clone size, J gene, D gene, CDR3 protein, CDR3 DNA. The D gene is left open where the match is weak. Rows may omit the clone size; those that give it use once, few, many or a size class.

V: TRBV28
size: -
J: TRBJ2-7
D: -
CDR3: CASSIDSYERYF
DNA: TGTGCCAGCAGCATAGACTCCTACGAGCGGTACTTC

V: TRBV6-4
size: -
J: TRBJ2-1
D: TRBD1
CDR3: CASRGQHNEQFF
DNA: TGTGCCAGCAGGGGACAGCACAATGAGCAGTTCTTC

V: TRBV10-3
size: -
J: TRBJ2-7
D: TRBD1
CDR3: CAISESNRGRGLSYEQYF
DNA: TGTGCCATCAGTGAGTCGAATCGAGGCAGGGGGCTCTCCTACGAGCAGTACTTC

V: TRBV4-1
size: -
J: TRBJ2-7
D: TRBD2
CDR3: CASSLRDYDYEQYF
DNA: TGTGCCAGCAGCCTCCGGGACTACGATTACGAGCAGTACTTC

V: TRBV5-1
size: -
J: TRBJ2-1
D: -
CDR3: CASSLEPGAYNEQFF
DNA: TGCGCCAGCAGCTTGGAGCCAGGGGCCTACAATGAGCAGTTCTTC

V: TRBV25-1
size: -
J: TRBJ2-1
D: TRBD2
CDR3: CASSDLYCGRWDEQFF
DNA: TGTGCCAGCAGTGATCTTTACTGCGGGAGATGGGATGAGCAGTTCTTC

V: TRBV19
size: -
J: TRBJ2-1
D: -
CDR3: CASRGLSFSRPTSYNEQFF
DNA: TGTGCCAGTAGGGGGTTGAGTTTTTCCCGACCTACATCATACAATGAGCAGTTCTTC

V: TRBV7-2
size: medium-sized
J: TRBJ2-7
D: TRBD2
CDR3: CASSPTSGRPYEQYF
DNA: TGTGCCAGCAGCCCAACTAGCGGGCGTCCTTACGAGCAGTACTTC

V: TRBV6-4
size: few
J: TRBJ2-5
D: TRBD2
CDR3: CASSDSGLAGAQETQYF
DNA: TGTGCCAGCAGTGACTCCGGTCTAGCGGGCGCACAAGAGACCCAGTACTTC

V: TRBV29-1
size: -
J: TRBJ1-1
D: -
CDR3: CSVDLGAAEAFF
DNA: TGCAGCGTTGATTTAGGGGCGGCCGAAGCTTTCTTT

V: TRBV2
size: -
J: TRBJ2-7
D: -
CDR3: CASSVGADEQYF
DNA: TGTGCCAGCAGTGTGGGGGCCGACGAGCAGTACTTC

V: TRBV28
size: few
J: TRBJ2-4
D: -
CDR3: CASSPGDIQYF
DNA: TGTGCCAGCAGCCCAGGGGACATTCAGTACTTC

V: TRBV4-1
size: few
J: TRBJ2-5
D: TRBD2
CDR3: CASSQEEAGGETQYF
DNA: TGCGCCAGCAGCCAAGAGGAAGCGGGAGGGGAGACCCAGTACTTC

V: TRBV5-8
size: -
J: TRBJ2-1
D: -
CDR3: CASSLARWLISYNEQFF
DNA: TGTGCCAGCAGCTTGGCCAGATGGCTCATAAGTTACAATGAGCAGTTCTTC

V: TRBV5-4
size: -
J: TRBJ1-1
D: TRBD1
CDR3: CASTRGGDTEAFF
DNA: TGTGCCAGCACCAGGGGGGGGGACACTGAAGCTTTCTTT

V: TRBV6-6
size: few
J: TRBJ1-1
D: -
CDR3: CASRVGLLTEAFF
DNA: TGTGCCAGCAGAGTCGGACTACTCACTGAAGCTTTCTTT

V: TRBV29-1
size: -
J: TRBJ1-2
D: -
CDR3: CSVTGGDGYTF
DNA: TGCAGCGTCACGGGTGGGGATGGCTACACCTTC

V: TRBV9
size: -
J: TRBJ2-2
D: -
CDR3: CASSRRARFTGELFF
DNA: TGTGCCAGCAGCAGACGGGCCAGGTTTACCGGGGAGCTGTTTTTT

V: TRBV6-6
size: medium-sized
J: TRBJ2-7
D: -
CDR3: CASSYDILGPGEQYF
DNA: TGTGCCAGCAGTTACGATATCTTAGGTCCCGGCGAGCAGTACTTC

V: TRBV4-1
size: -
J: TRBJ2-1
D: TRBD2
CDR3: CASSQDRGFGLAVGLYNEQFF
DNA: TGCGCCAGCAGCCAGGATCGGGGTTTCGGACTAGCGGTAGGCCTATACAATGAGCAGTTCTTC

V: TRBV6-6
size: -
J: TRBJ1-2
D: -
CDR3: CASSYSGNYGYTF
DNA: TGTGCCAGCAGTTACTCAGGGAACTATGGCTACACCTTC

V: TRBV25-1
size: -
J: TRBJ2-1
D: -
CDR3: CASSEKGGRESSYNEQFF
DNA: TGTGCCAGCAGTGAAAAAGGGGGGCGGGAGAGCTCCTACAATGAGCAGTTCTTC

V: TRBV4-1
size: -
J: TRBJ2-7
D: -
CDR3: CASSQVNSGSAAYEQYF
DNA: TGCGCCAGCAGCCAAGTGAACAGCGGTTCGGCGGCCTACGAGCAGTACTTC

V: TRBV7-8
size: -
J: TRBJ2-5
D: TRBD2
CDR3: CASSLGAGEETQYF
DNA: TGTGCCAGCAGCTTAGGAGCGGGAGAAGAGACCCAGTACTTC

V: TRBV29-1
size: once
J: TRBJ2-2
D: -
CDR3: CSVERDLPGELFF
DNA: TGCAGCGTTGAGAGGGACTTGCCCGGGGAGCTGTTTTTT

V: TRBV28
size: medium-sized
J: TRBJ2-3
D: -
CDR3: CASRKASNF
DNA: TGTGCCAGCAGAAAGGCCTCTAATTTT

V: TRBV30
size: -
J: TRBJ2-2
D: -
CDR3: CAWNGGSGTGELFF
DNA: TGTGCCTGGAATGGTGGGAGCGGGACCGGGGAGCTGTTTTTT

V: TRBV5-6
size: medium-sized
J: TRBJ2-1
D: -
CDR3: CASSQGLLSYNEQFF
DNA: TGTGCCAGCAGCCAGGGACTCCTCTCCTACAATGAGCAGTTCTTC

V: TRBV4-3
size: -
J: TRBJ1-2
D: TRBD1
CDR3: CASSQVGTGEVSTF
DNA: TGCGCCAGCAGCCAAGTTGGAACAGGGGAAGTCTCCACCTTC

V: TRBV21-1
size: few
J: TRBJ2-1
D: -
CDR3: CASSTPDRDYNEQFF
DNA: TGTGCCAGCAGCACCCCAGACAGAGACTACAATGAGCAGTTCTTC

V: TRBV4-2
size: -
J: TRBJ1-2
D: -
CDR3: CASSQYGEGRNYGYTF
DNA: TGTGCCAGCAGCCAATACGGGGAGGGGCGTAACTATGGCTACACCTTC

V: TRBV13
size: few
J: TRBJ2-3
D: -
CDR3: CASSPQDRSTDTQYF
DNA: TGTGCCAGCAGCCCCCAGGACAGAAGCACAGATACGCAGTATTTT